A selection of T cell receptor beta chains follows, all from one sample in a study of CD8+ T cells in alopecia areata. Clones were read by immunoSEQ multiplex PCR, and TCRdb kept only the in-frame ones, dropping some. The sample lists over 150,000 clones, roughly 59% seen once, with 1.5% to 2% in the top ten. The input for sequencing was CD4+ T cells sorted from blood, taken at week 0. These receptors were obtained from a human donor with alopecia areata. Both conserved end residues are part of each CDR3. The order of the fields is J gene, D gene, V gene, CDR3 protein. The D gene is left open where the match is weak.

J gene: TRBJ1-1
D gene: TRBD1
V gene: TRBV11-1
CDR3 protein: CASRSTGEIGTEAFF

J gene: TRBJ2-3
D gene: TRBD2
V gene: TRBV27
CDR3 protein: CASSALAGRADTQYF

J gene: TRBJ1-6
D gene: .
V gene: TRBV30
CDR3 protein: CAWSGSSNSPLHF

J gene: TRBJ1-1
D gene: .
V gene: TRBV29-1
CDR3 protein: CSVRYRAAEPNTEAFF

J gene: TRBJ2-2
D gene: TRBD2
V gene: TRBV5-1
CDR3 protein: CATRVASGHTGELFF

J gene: TRBJ2-5
D gene: .
V gene: TRBV5-1
CDR3 protein: CASSSDPNRRETQYF

J gene: TRBJ1-1
D gene: TRBD1
V gene: TRBV29-1
CDR3 protein: CSVTLTGSTEAFF

J gene: TRBJ2-2
D gene: TRBD1
V gene: TRBV2
CDR3 protein: CASGQGNTGELFF

J gene: TRBJ1-2
D gene: TRBD1
V gene: TRBV4-3
CDR3 protein: CASSQVPTGDYGYTF

J gene: TRBJ2-1
D gene: .
V gene: TRBV7-8
CDR3 protein: CASSSNNEQFF

J gene: TRBJ2-5
D gene: .
V gene: TRBV7-3
CDR3 protein: CASSLTSRETQYF

J gene: TRBJ2-3
D gene: .
V gene: TRBV2
CDR3 protein: CASSLRMRGTDTQYF

J gene: TRBJ1-2
D gene: .
V gene: TRBV5-5
CDR3 protein: CASSLAPGYGYTF

J gene: TRBJ2-1
D gene: .
V gene: TRBV2
CDR3 protein: CASSQGSGNEQFF

J gene: TRBJ2-2
D gene: .
V gene: TRBV30
CDR3 protein: CAWMRSGAERAGELFF

J gene: TRBJ2-5
D gene: .
V gene: TRBV2
CDR3 protein: CASNTGRVQETQYF

J gene: TRBJ1-1
D gene: TRBD1
V gene: TRBV10-3
CDR3 protein: CAISDHRGNTEAFF

J gene: TRBJ2-3
D gene: TRBD2
V gene: TRBV9
CDR3 protein: CASSVAGTSRTDTQYF

J gene: TRBJ1-6
D gene: .
V gene: TRBV7-9
CDR3 protein: CASSFAGERSPLHF